Below are 29 T cell receptor beta chains sequenced from a single sample in a study of cytomegalovirus exposure and HLA in healthy donors. Use of 60 Vbeta and 13 Jbeta primers characterized the PCR. TCRdb's copy holds only in-frame clones and misses some; the assay was immunoSEQ multiplex PCR. The sample contains around 200,000 clones, around 78% of which appear only once. The sequencing sample was made of PBMCs. The receptors shown here come from a man aged 25 to 40 in good health and CMV-seronegative.

The chain couples TRBV4-1 to TRBJ2-7; D not resolved. CDR3 size: 13 residues. Germline CDR1 reads MGHRA; CDR2 reads YSYEKL. V gave up 4 bases and J gave up 1 base, with 8 bases separating them. This CDR3 is CASSRHTSYEQYF. The CDR3 DNA reads as TGCGCCAGCAGCCGCCACACATCCTACGAGCAGTACTTC.

This clone was seen more than once but under ten times. An end of the junction does not agree with germline; a read error may underlie this. The chain recombines TRBV29-1 with TRBJ2-3, with 7 bases lining up with TRBD1. This CDR3 spans 13 amino acids. Germline V CDR1 and CDR2: SQVTM, ANQGSEA. Written as DNA, the CDR3 is TGCAGCGATGAACAGGGGATGGTGGATACGCAGTATTTT. Residues: CSDEQGMVDTQYF.

V gene TRBV9 combines with J gene TRBJ2-1; 7 bases agree with TRBD2. Trimming cost V 0 bases and J 10 bases; bases outside gene matches: 10. Germline V gene lookup returns CDR1 SGDLS and CDR2 YYNGEE. CDR3 length: 15 amino acids. The DNA for the CDR3 is TGTGCCAGCAGCGTAGCTCGCGGGAGCGCAGGAGAGCAGTTCTTC. It encodes CASSVARGSAGEQFF.

This clone was observed once. This chain connects TRBV19 to TRBJ1-1; D gene unclear. The CDR3 is 11 residues long. Germline CDR1 LNHDA, CDR2 SQIVND (reference sequence). V lost 3 bases and J lost 6, with 5 bases in between. The CDR3 DNA is TGTGCCAGTAGTATTACAGCTGAAGCTTTCTTT. Protein: CASSITAEAFF.

The rearrangement links TRBV28 to TRBJ1-2; unclear D gene. The germline V and J ends were trimmed by 10 bases and 5 bases, with 11 bases remaining between them. From germline, CDR1 is MDHEN and CDR2 SYDVKM. CDR3 length: 11 residues. Here the CDR3 DNA reads TGTGCCATCCATTTTACTTATGGCTACACCTTC. Protein sequence: CAIHFTYGYTF.

Points on this clone: The sample carries other DNA sequences with the same CDR3. V gene TRBV10-3 combines with J gene TRBJ1-5, with 9 bases fitting TRBD1. Looked up from germline, CDR1 is ENHRY and CDR2 is SYGVKD. With 2 bases clipped from V and 6 bases from J, the junction kept 8 bases outside the gene matches. The CDR3 spans 16 residues. CDR3 sequence: CAISERQGQGSQPQHF. CDR3 coding DNA: TGTGCCATCAGTGAGCGCCAGGGACAGGGTAGTCAGCCCCAGCATTTT.

The chain carries TRBV19 and TRBJ2-5; 15 bases are shared with TRBD2. CDR3 length: 19 residues. Trimming took 5 bases from V and 0 from J; bases not matched to a gene: 10. The germline V gene encodes CDR1 LNHDA and CDR2 SQIVND (reference sequence). The DNA for the CDR3 is TGTGCCAGTAGTCCACGCCATGGGACTAGCGGGAGGTACCAAGAGACCCAGTACTTC. This sequence encodes CASSPRHGTSGRYQETQYF.

This sequence joins TRBV2 and TRBJ1-4; 8 bases are shared with TRBD1. Per germline, CDR1 SNHLY and CDR2 FYNNEI. The trim removed 4 bases at V and 5 bases at J, leaving 3 bases unmatched. CDR3 size: 14 residues. The CDR3 DNA follows: TGTGCCAGCAGTGGCGGGACAGGAAATGAAAAACTGTTTTTT. Amino acid sequence: CASSGGTGNEKLFF. Full variable domain (remainder filled in from reference TRBV2 and TRBJ1-4): EPEVTQTPSHQVTQMGQEVILRCVPISNHLYFYWYRQILGQKVEFLVSFYNNEISEKSEIFDDQFSVERPDGSNFTLKIRSTKLEDSAMYFCASSGGTGNEKLFFGSGTQLSVL.

This chain uses TRBV19 with TRBJ2-7; D unresolved. V was pared by 5 bases and J by 1 base, with 9 bases between. This CDR3 has 13 residues. From germline, CDR1 is LNHDA and CDR2 SQIVND (reference sequence). The CDR3 nucleotides read TGTGCCAGTAGTCTAAGCGTATCCTACGAGCAGTACTTC. Residues: CASSLSVSYEQYF.

This clone was counted a few times. The rearrangement joins TRBV7-7 to TRBJ2-1, with D maybe TRBD2 (5 bases). The CDR3 length is 16 residues. CDR1 SSHAT and CDR2 FNYEAQ come from the germline V gene (reference sequence). V shed 2 bases and J shed 0 bases, with 11 bases lying between them. The CDR3 region has the DNA TGTGCCAGCAGCTTAAAGCGGACCCCCTCCTACAATGAGCAGTTCTTC. Amino acids: CASSLKRTPSYNEQFF.

The chain employs TRBV27 and TRBJ2-1; D might be TRBD2 (5 bases). This CDR3 contains 13 residues. CDR1 is MNHEY, CDR2 SMNVEV, per germline (reference sequence). V was shortened by 5 bases and J by 5 bases, with 10 bases between the two germline ends. CDR3 nucleotides: TGTGCCAGCAGTGCAGACGGGAACAATGAGCAGTTCTTC. It encodes CASSADGNNEQFF.

The V and J genes are TRBV29-1 and TRBJ2-7; TRBD1 aligns across 10 bases. Germline CDR1 SQVTM, CDR2 ANQGSEA. CDR3 size: 13 residues. V shed 7 bases and J 1 base; nucleotides not matched to a gene: 4. Here the CDR3 reads CSAAGQGSYEQYF. The CDR3 nucleotides read TGCAGCGCTGCGGGACAGGGGTCCTACGAGCAGTACTTC.

Only a few counts were recorded for this clone. The chain joins TRBV27 to TRBJ2-1, with TRBD2 identical over 7 bases. V was pared by 3 bases and J by 4 bases, with 6 bases of the junction left unmatched. CDR3 length: 15 residues. CDR1 is MNHEY, CDR2 SMNVEV, per germline (reference sequence). The CDR3, as DNA: TGTGCCAGCAGTTTTGGGGGAGGGATTTACAATGAGCAGTTCTTC. Its translation: CASSFGGGIYNEQFF.

The rearrangement joins TRBV5-4 to TRBJ1-1; possible D gene TRBD1, 6 bases. The CDR3 is made up of 16 amino acids. The germline gives CDR1 SGHNT, CDR2 YYREEE (reference sequence). Trimming shortened V by 4 bases and J by 1 base, and 17 bases separated the two germline ends. CDR3 coding DNA: TGTGCCAGCAGCCTCCCGGGCAGGGGCCCGAACACTGAAGCTTTCTTT. Its protein product is CASSLPGRGPNTEAFF.

This clone was detected once. This chain joins TRBV7-6 and TRBJ2-1; 7 bases align to TRBD1. J lost 4 bases, V lost 6 bases, and 12 bases had no gene match. The CDR3 is 16 amino acids. Germline values: CDR1 SGHVS, CDR2 FNYEAQ. The CDR3 reads CASRKLPGTDYNEQFF. The CDR3 bases are TGTGCCAGCAGGAAATTGCCAGGGACAGATTACAATGAGCAGTTCTTC.

The chain is built from TRBV10-3 and TRBJ1-1; 10 positions agree with TRBD1. Losses at the gene ends were 7 bases for V and 6 bases for J; bases not matched to a gene: 5. The CDR3 has 13 amino acids. Germline values: CDR1 ENHRY, CDR2 SYGVKD. The DNA for the CDR3 is TGTGCCATCAACCGGGACAGGGGATCTGAAGCTTTCTTT. Its protein product is CAINRDRGSEAFF.

In its sample, this clone was seen a few times. The J gene is TRBJ2-5, the V gene TRBV7-9; a possible D gene is TRBD2 (5 bases). The CDR3 contains 15 residues. Germline loops: CDR1 SEHNR, CDR2 FQNEAQ (reference sequence). V was pared by 1 base and J by 7 bases, with 16 bases between. CDR3 residues: CASSLGASSRGTQYF. Here the CDR3 DNA reads TGTGCCAGCAGCTTAGGGGCTAGCTCTCGGGGGACCCAGTACTTC.

J is TRBJ2-3 and V is TRBV29-1; maybe TRBD2 (6 bases). Deletions cut 7 bases from V and 3 bases from J, with 14 bases between. Per germline, CDR1 SQVTM and CDR2 ANQGSEA. There are 13 residues in the CDR3. The CDR3 DNA reads TGCAGCGGCACCTTAGCGGTTACAGATACGCAGTATTTT. This encodes CSGTLAVTDTQYF.

This clone has just a few counts. The chain has TRBV10-2 and TRBJ1-1, with 9 bases that match TRBD1. The V and J ends lost 7 bases and 5 bases, in that order; junction bases with no gene match: 8. CDR1 WSHSY and CDR2 SAAADI come from the germline V gene. The CDR3 has 14 amino acids. CDR3 loop: CASIWGQGGTEAFF. CDR3 nucleotides: TGCGCCAGCATCTGGGGACAGGGAGGAACTGAAGCTTTCTTT.

The V call is TRBV28, the J call TRBJ1-1; 8 bases line up with TRBD1. The CDR3 contains 17 residues. Trimming removed 2 bases from V and 0 bases from J; junction bases left unmatched: 8. Germline CDR1 and CDR2: MDHEN and SYDVKM. The CDR3 spells CASSLPIGQGMNTEAFF. CDR3 nucleotide sequence: TGTGCCAGCAGTTTACCGATTGGACAGGGAATGAACACTGAAGCTTTCTTT.

The V gene is TRBV25-1, the J gene TRBJ2-2; 8 nucleotides line up with TRBD2. V lost 5 bases and J lost 6; bases outside the gene matches: 8. The CDR3 loop spans 15 amino acids. The germline gives CDR1 MGHDK, CDR2 SYGVNS. The CDR3 coding sequence is TGTGCCAGCAGTCCCCTCGGGGGGGCGGCCGGGGAGCTGTTTTTT. Its translation is CASSPLGGAAGELFF.

The genes are TRBV10-1 and TRBJ2-7; unclear D gene. This CDR3 region has 13 residues. Trimming shortened V by 2 bases and J by 0 bases, and 5 bases separated the two germline ends. Per germline, CDR1 WNHNN and CDR2 SYGVQD (reference sequence). The CDR3 bases are TGCGCCAGCAGTGAGACAATCTCCTACGAGCAGTACTTC. Translating it yields CASSETISYEQYF.

The chain employs TRBV4-2 and TRBJ2-7; possible D gene TRBD2, 5 bases. V lost 1 base to trimming and J lost 3 bases, with 10 bases between them. The CDR3 length is 14 residues. The V gene's germline CDR1 is LGHNA and CDR2 YNFKEQ. For the CDR3, the DNA is TGTGCCAGCAGCCAAGCGGGGAAGGACTACGAGCAGTACTTC. Amino acids: CASSQAGKDYEQYF.

V and J are TRBV19 and TRBJ1-5; D is unresolved. Trimming left V 7 bases short and J 0 bases short, with 7 bases between. The germline gives CDR1 LNHDA, CDR2 SQIVND (reference sequence). This CDR3 is 13 amino acids long. DNA of the CDR3: TGTGCCAGTACCTTTAATAGCAATCAGCCCCAGCATTTT. Its protein is CASTFNSNQPQHF.

The rearrangement joins TRBV12-5 to TRBJ1-1; possibly TRBD1 for D (5 bases). The CDR3 is 15 residues long. Germline CDR1 and CDR2: LGHNT and FRNRAP. Trimming took off 8 bases at V and 3 bases at J, with 19 bases between the two ends. CDR3 protein: CASLRQGGYDTEAFF. In DNA form, the CDR3 reads TGTGCTAGTTTAAGGCAGGGAGGGTATGACACTGAAGCTTTCTTT.

The rearrangement links TRBV19 to TRBJ2-7; TRBD1 matches 7 bases. J lost 4 bases, V lost 2 bases, and 8 bases had no gene match. Germline V gene lookup returns CDR1 LNHDA and CDR2 SQIVND (reference sequence). The CDR3 is 15 amino acids. CDR3 residues: CASSIFITGVYEQYF. For the CDR3, the DNA is TGTGCCAGTAGTATATTTATAACAGGGGTGTACGAGCAGTACTTC.

V gene TRBV5-4 combines with J gene TRBJ1-2; D might be TRBD1 (6 bases). Germline lookup yields CDR1 SGHNT and CDR2 YYREEE (reference sequence). V lost 7 bases to trimming and J lost 4 bases, with 11 bases between them. The CDR3 totals 12 residues. The CDR3 coding sequence is TGTGCCAGCGGTTCGGACAGCTATGGCTACACCTTC. This codes for CASGSDSYGYTF.

The J gene is TRBJ1-1, the V gene TRBV5-1; D gene ambiguous. CDR3 length: 17 residues. V lost 1 base to trimming and J lost 1 base, with 17 bases between them. Germline CDR1 is SGHRS and CDR2 is YFSETQ. CDR3 region: CASSLSAWSGSNTEAFF. CDR3 DNA sequence: TGCGCCAGCAGCTTGTCGGCTTGGTCGGGTTCGAACACTGAAGCTTTCTTT.

The chain combines TRBV25-1 with TRBJ2-5; TRBD2 matches at 8 bases. This CDR3 contains 15 residues. Germline lookup yields CDR1 MGHDK and CDR2 SYGVNS. V was pared by 3 bases and J by 6 bases, with 9 bases of the junction left unmatched. CDR3 protein: CASSEMSGRGKTQYF. The CDR3 nucleotides are TGTGCCAGCAGTGAGATGAGCGGGAGAGGGAAGACCCAGTACTTC. The full variable domain, completed using reference TRBV25-1 and TRBJ2-5, is EADIYQTPRYLVIGTGKKITLECSQTMGHDKMYWYQQDPGMELHLIHYSYGVNSTEKGDLSSESTVSRIRTEHFPLTLESARPSHTSQYLCASSEMSGRGKTQYFGPGTRLLVL.